These T cell receptor beta chains were read from a single sample in a study of CD8 T cell repertoires and HIV-1 epitope variants. Assay: immunoSEQ multiplex PCR; the TCRdb copy retains only in-frame clones and omits some. The sample carries tens of thousands of clones, roughly 80% recorded once. Input material: uncultured baseline CD8+ T cells from peripheral blood mononuclear cells (PBMCs). The source is a male donor with HIV. Both conserved end residues are part of each CDR3. D genes are given only for firm matches. The size of a clone is reported for some rows only, either as once, few or many, or as a class for expanded clones.

CDR3 protein: CASSPWTKGGQPQHF; CDR3 DNA: TGTGCCAGCAGCCCCTGGACAAAGGGAGGGCAGCCCCAGCATTTT; J gene: TRBJ1-5; D gene: NA; clone size: NA; V gene: TRBV27
CDR3 protein: CASSLEGNRYEQYF; CDR3 DNA: TGCGCCAGCAGCTTGGAAGGGAATCGGTACGAGCAGTACTTC; J gene: TRBJ2-7; D gene: NA; clone size: NA; V gene: TRBV5-1
CDR3 protein: CASSLVLVVGRGSGEQYF; CDR3 DNA: TGCGCCAGCAGCTTGGTTCTAGTGGTTGGCAGGGGGTCTGGCGAGCAGTACTTC; J gene: TRBJ2-7; D gene: TRBD1; clone size: NA; V gene: TRBV5-1
CDR3 protein: CASSLGNRGDYGYTF; CDR3 DNA: TGTGCCAGCAGCTTAGGCAACAGGGGGGACTATGGCTACACCTTC; J gene: TRBJ1-2; D gene: TRBD1; clone size: NA; V gene: TRBV7-8
CDR3 protein: CASSPGLTYYGYTF; CDR3 DNA: TGTGCCAGCAGCCCGGGCCTGACATATTATGGCTACACCTTC; J gene: TRBJ1-2; D gene: NA; clone size: NA; V gene: TRBV11-2
CDR3 protein: CASSLTGGKNTEAFF; CDR3 DNA: TGTGCCAGCAGCCTTACAGGGGGTAAAAACACTGAAGCTTTCTTT; J gene: TRBJ1-1; D gene: TRBD1; clone size: NA; V gene: TRBV7-9
CDR3 protein: CAWSPRAGNTEAFF; CDR3 DNA: TGTGCCTGGAGCCCACGCGCAGGGAACACTGAAGCTTTCTTT; J gene: TRBJ1-1; D gene: NA; clone size: NA; V gene: TRBV30
CDR3 protein: CASREALGTTDTQYF; CDR3 DNA: TGCGCCAGCAGAGAGGCCCTGGGGACAACAGATACGCAGTATTTT; J gene: TRBJ2-3; D gene: NA; clone size: NA; V gene: TRBV5-1
CDR3 protein: CASRGTAGEQFF; CDR3 DNA: TGTGCCAGCAGGGGTACGGCGGGCGAGCAGTTCTTC; J gene: TRBJ2-1; D gene: NA; clone size: NA; V gene: TRBV6-5
CDR3 protein: CASRRTGEGISNQPQHF; CDR3 DNA: TGTGCCAGCAGACGTACAGGGGAGGGCATTAGCAATCAGCCCCAGCATTTT; J gene: TRBJ1-5; D gene: TRBD1; clone size: NA; V gene: TRBV28
CDR3 protein: CASSLDGSTDTQYF; CDR3 DNA: TGTGCCAGCAGCTTGGACGGGAGCACAGATACGCAGTATTTT; J gene: TRBJ2-3; D gene: NA; clone size: NA; V gene: TRBV7-2
CDR3 protein: CASSQDEEDYDYGYTF; CDR3 DNA: TGTGCCAGCAGCCAAGATGAGGAGGATTACGACTATGGCTACACCTTC; J gene: TRBJ1-2; D gene: NA; clone size: NA; V gene: TRBV4-2
CDR3 protein: CASSRPNQPQHF; CDR3 DNA: TGTGCCAGCAGCCGACCCAATCAGCCCCAGCATTTT; J gene: TRBJ1-5; D gene: NA; clone size: NA; V gene: TRBV7-9
CDR3 protein: CASRPGTIIYEQYF; CDR3 DNA: TGTGCCAGCAGACCCGGGACCATAATCTACGAGCAGTACTTC; J gene: TRBJ2-7; D gene: NA; clone size: NA; V gene: TRBV28
CDR3 protein: CASSGAGVEETQYF; CDR3 DNA: TGCGCCAGCAGTGGAGCGGGAGTGGAGGAGACCCAGTACTTC; J gene: TRBJ2-5; D gene: TRBD2; clone size: NA; V gene: TRBV10-1
CDR3 protein: CASGLVVHEGQGYTF; CDR3 DNA: TGTGCTAGTGGTTTGGTAGTTCACGAGGGGCAAGGCTACACCTTC; J gene: TRBJ1-2; D gene: NA; clone size: NA; V gene: TRBV12-5
CDR3 protein: CASSSNMNTEAFF; CDR3 DNA: TGTGCCAGTAGTAGCAACATGAACACTGAAGCTTTCTTT; J gene: TRBJ1-1; D gene: NA; clone size: NA; V gene: TRBV19
CDR3 protein: CSVEDKAGGYYEQYF; CDR3 DNA: TGCAGCGTTGAAGATAAAGCGGGAGGGTACTACGAGCAGTACTTC; J gene: TRBJ2-7; D gene: TRBD2; clone size: once; V gene: TRBV29-1
CDR3 protein: CATGTVLSNQPQHF; CDR3 DNA: TGTGCCACCGGGACAGTTTTAAGCAATCAGCCCCAGCATTTT; J gene: TRBJ1-5; D gene: TRBD1; clone size: NA; V gene: TRBV19
CDR3 protein: CASSYNGGPGANVLTF; CDR3 DNA: TGTGCCAGCAGCTACAACGGGGGCCCTGGGGCCAACGTCCTGACTTTC; J gene: TRBJ2-6; D gene: NA; clone size: NA; V gene: TRBV7-2
CDR3 protein: CSVTRSSTNEQFF; CDR3 DNA: TGCAGCGTAACCCGGTCTAGTACGAATGAGCAGTTCTTC; J gene: TRBJ2-1; D gene: NA; clone size: NA; V gene: TRBV29-1
CDR3 protein: CASSPGTGTNQNTEAFF; CDR3 DNA: TGTGCCAGCAGCCCCGGGACAGGCACAAACCAGAACACTGAAGCTTTCTTT; J gene: TRBJ1-1; D gene: TRBD1; clone size: NA; V gene: TRBV7-9
CDR3 protein: CASSLGLTKGEQYF; CDR3 DNA: TGTGCCAGCAGCTTGGGCTTGACTAAAGGCGAGCAGTACTTC; J gene: TRBJ2-7; D gene: NA; clone size: NA; V gene: TRBV5-4
CDR3 protein: CASSLSSYNEQFF; CDR3 DNA: TGTGCCAGCAGCTTAAGCTCCTACAATGAGCAGTTCTTC; J gene: TRBJ2-1; D gene: NA; clone size: NA; V gene: TRBV7-3
CDR3 protein: CASSEISGANTGELFF; CDR3 DNA: TGCGCCAGCAGCGAAATTAGCGGGGCGAACACCGGGGAGCTGTTTTTT; J gene: TRBJ2-2; D gene: TRBD2; clone size: few; V gene: TRBV5-1
CDR3 protein: CASSLRTEEKLFF; CDR3 DNA: TGTGCCAGCAGCCTTAGGACAGAAGAAAAACTGTTTTTT; J gene: TRBJ1-4; D gene: NA; clone size: NA; V gene: TRBV13
CDR3 protein: CASSALAVSSYNEQFF; CDR3 DNA: TGTGCCAGCAGCGCTCTAGCGGTTAGCTCCTACAATGAGCAGTTCTTC; J gene: TRBJ2-1; D gene: TRBD2; clone size: NA; V gene: TRBV9
CDR3 protein: CASSPRQGNTEAFF; CDR3 DNA: TGTGCCAGCTCACCCCGACAGGGGAACACTGAAGCTTTCTTT; J gene: TRBJ1-1; D gene: TRBD1; clone size: NA; V gene: TRBV18
CDR3 protein: CASMTADSYEQYF; CDR3 DNA: TGCGCCAGTATGACAGCGGACTCCTACGAGCAGTACTTC; J gene: TRBJ2-7; D gene: NA; clone size: NA; V gene: TRBV5-1
CDR3 protein: CASRDRTGELFF; CDR3 DNA: TGCGCCAGCAGGGACCGTACCGGGGAGCTGTTTTTT; J gene: TRBJ2-2; D gene: NA; clone size: NA; V gene: TRBV10-1
CDR3 protein: CASSPTGTGGEQYF; CDR3 DNA: TGTGCCAGCAGCCCAACCGGGACAGGGGGCGAGCAGTACTTC; J gene: TRBJ2-7; D gene: TRBD1; clone size: NA; V gene: TRBV7-9
CDR3 protein: CASSLQGAKGYTF; CDR3 DNA: TGTGCCAGCAGTCTACAGGGGGCTAAGGGCTACACCTTC; J gene: TRBJ1-2; D gene: TRBD1; clone size: NA; V gene: TRBV27
CDR3 protein: CASRGTSGRAFPYEQYF; CDR3 DNA: TGTGCCAGCAGGGGGACTAGCGGGAGGGCCTTTCCCTACGAGCAGTACTTC; J gene: TRBJ2-7; D gene: TRBD2; clone size: few; V gene: TRBV2
CDR3 protein: CASSLEYLRAQETQYF; CDR3 DNA: TGTGCCAGCAGTTTAGAGTATTTGAGGGCCCAAGAGACCCAGTACTTC; J gene: TRBJ2-5; D gene: NA; clone size: few; V gene: TRBV28
CDR3 protein: CASRTWTGGKGYTF; CDR3 DNA: TGTGCCAGCAGGACCTGGACAGGGGGAAAGGGCTACACCTTC; J gene: TRBJ1-2; D gene: TRBD1; clone size: many; V gene: TRBV28
CDR3 protein: CASSPTGLYGYTF; CDR3 DNA: TGTGCCAGCAGTCCCACAGGGTTATATGGCTACACCTTC; J gene: TRBJ1-2; D gene: NA; clone size: NA; V gene: TRBV6-4
CDR3 protein: CSVGPGLAGGTDTQYF; CDR3 DNA: TGCAGCGTAGGACCGGGACTAGCGGGGGGCACAGATACGCAGTATTTT; J gene: TRBJ2-3; D gene: TRBD2; clone size: NA; V gene: TRBV29-1
CDR3 protein: CAWNSDSNQPQHF; CDR3 DNA: TGTGCCTGGAACAGCGATAGCAATCAGCCCCAGCATTTT; J gene: TRBJ1-5; D gene: NA; clone size: NA; V gene: TRBV30
CDR3 protein: CASSHTWDTEAFF; CDR3 DNA: TGTGCCAGCAGTCACACATGGGACACTGAAGCTTTCTTT; J gene: TRBJ1-1; D gene: NA; clone size: NA; V gene: TRBV27
CDR3 protein: CASSTLQTGGAEKLFF; CDR3 DNA: TGTGCCAGCAGCACCTTACAGACAGGGGGCGCGGAAAAACTGTTTTTT; J gene: TRBJ1-4; D gene: TRBD1; clone size: few; V gene: TRBV7-2
CDR3 protein: CASSYSFEGRGYTF; CDR3 DNA: TGTGCCAGCAGTTACTCTTTTGAAGGACGCGGCTACACCTTC; J gene: TRBJ1-2; D gene: NA; clone size: NA; V gene: TRBV6-5
CDR3 protein: CASSFGDRDQETQYF; CDR3 DNA: TGCGCCAGCAGCTTCGGGGACAGGGACCAAGAGACCCAGTACTTC; J gene: TRBJ2-5; D gene: TRBD1; clone size: NA; V gene: TRBV4-1
CDR3 protein: CASRSGSEDYNEQFF; CDR3 DNA: TGTGCCAGTCGGAGCGGGAGTGAGGACTACAATGAGCAGTTCTTC; J gene: TRBJ2-1; D gene: TRBD2; clone size: NA; V gene: TRBV6-5
CDR3 protein: CASSPLRDTEAFF; CDR3 DNA: TGTGCCAGCTCACCACTGAGAGACACTGAAGCTTTCTTT; J gene: TRBJ1-1; D gene: NA; clone size: NA; V gene: TRBV18
CDR3 protein: CATQGSGGALDTQYF; CDR3 DNA: TGTGCCACTCAGGGAAGCGGGGGGGCCCTTGATACGCAGTATTTT; J gene: TRBJ2-3; D gene: TRBD2; clone size: NA; V gene: TRBV6-5
CDR3 protein: CASSKALFDRGPYGYTF; CDR3 DNA: TGTGCCAGCAGCAAAGCGCTATTTGACAGGGGGCCCTATGGCTACACCTTC; J gene: TRBJ1-2; D gene: NA; clone size: NA; V gene: TRBV21-1
CDR3 protein: CASSLRGRPGTPTYEQYF; CDR3 DNA: TGTGCCAGCAGCCTAAGGGGGCGACCCGGGACACCAACCTACGAGCAGTACTTC; J gene: TRBJ2-7; D gene: TRBD1; clone size: NA; V gene: TRBV27
CDR3 protein: CAWSKQGNSPLHF; CDR3 DNA: TGTGCCTGGAGTAAACAGGGGAATTCACCCCTCCACTTT; J gene: TRBJ1-6; D gene: TRBD1; clone size: NA; V gene: TRBV30
CDR3 protein: CASSGLTPGTEAFF; CDR3 DNA: TGTGCCAGCAGCGGACTCACCCCGGGGACTGAAGCTTTCTTT; J gene: TRBJ1-1; D gene: NA; clone size: NA; V gene: TRBV9
CDR3 protein: CASSSSPGTGVNIQYF; CDR3 DNA: TGTGCCAGTAGTTCATCACCCGGGACAGGGGTAAACATTCAGTACTTC; J gene: TRBJ2-4; D gene: TRBD1; clone size: NA; V gene: TRBV19
CDR3 protein: CATSREKMGGWQPQHF; CDR3 DNA: TGTGCCACCAGCAGGGAGAAAATGGGGGGCTGGCAGCCCCAGCATTTT; J gene: TRBJ1-5; D gene: NA; clone size: NA; V gene: TRBV15
CDR3 protein: CASSRQGMNTEAFF; CDR3 DNA: TGTGCCAGCAGTCGACAGGGTATGAACACTGAAGCTTTCTTT; J gene: TRBJ1-1; D gene: TRBD1; clone size: once; V gene: TRBV11-1
CDR3 protein: CASSVTGSLSYEQYF; CDR3 DNA: TGTGCCAGCAGCGTGACAGGGAGCCTCTCCTACGAGCAGTACTTC; J gene: TRBJ2-7; D gene: TRBD1; clone size: NA; V gene: TRBV9
CDR3 protein: CASGLRGGVLGYNEQFF; CDR3 DNA: TGTGCCAGCGGTTTGCGTGGGGGGGTTCTTGGGTATAATGAGCAGTTCTTC; J gene: TRBJ2-1; D gene: TRBD2; clone size: NA; V gene: TRBV28
CDR3 protein: CASSGGGNSYNEQFF; CDR3 DNA: TGTGCCAGCAGCGGGGGAGGTAACTCCTACAATGAGCAGTTCTTC; J gene: TRBJ2-1; D gene: NA; clone size: NA; V gene: TRBV9
CDR3 protein: CASSSALGGYTF; CDR3 DNA: TGCGCCAGCAGCTCTGCTCTGGGGGGCTACACCTTC; J gene: TRBJ1-2; D gene: NA; clone size: few; V gene: TRBV5-1
CDR3 protein: CSVEKGLAGGETQYF; CDR3 DNA: TGCAGCGTTGAAAAGGGACTAGCGGGAGGAGAGACCCAGTACTTC; J gene: TRBJ2-5; D gene: TRBD2; clone size: NA; V gene: TRBV29-1
CDR3 protein: CASSQSRNSNQPQHF; CDR3 DNA: TGTGCCAGCAGCCAAAGCAGAAATAGCAATCAGCCCCAGCATTTT; J gene: TRBJ1-5; D gene: NA; clone size: NA; V gene: TRBV4-2
CDR3 protein: CASSQEKWRQPQHF; CDR3 DNA: TGCGCCAGCAGCCAAGAGAAGTGGAGACAGCCCCAGCATTTT; J gene: TRBJ1-5; D gene: NA; clone size: NA; V gene: TRBV4-3